Ten or more counts support the clone carrying this T cell receptor (beta chain). Its cognate antigen is unknown. These data originate in a study of human T cells and chemical hapten exposure. Whole-study findings and limits: Counts of TCRs above 1 in 1000 frequency stayed unchanged with DPC sensitization.

Each CDR3 protein is one row after TCRdb ran MiXCR on the RACE reads. Here the sample spans some 96,000 distinct CDR3 sequences, roughly a tenth being singletons. Germline CDR1 is SGDLS and CDR2 is YYNGEE. V was pared by 1 base and J by 0 bases, with 4 bases between. There are 13 residues in the CDR3. Stated time point: patch test 2, 6 weeks after DPC sensitization. Treatment noted: therapeutic diphenylcyclopropenone sensitization with weekly scalp DPC. Sample: whole blood, taken in connection with sensitization to the hapten diphenylcyclopropenone (DPC). This clonotype originated in a woman aged 35 to 49 with alopecia areata. Some clones in this sample may be carry-over from other donors' samples. The chain recombines TRBV9 with TRBJ1-1, with unresolved D. CDR3 in amino acids: CASSVSMNTEAFF. The DNA of the CDR3 is TGTGCCAGCAGCGTAAGCATGAACACTGAAGCTTTCTTT.